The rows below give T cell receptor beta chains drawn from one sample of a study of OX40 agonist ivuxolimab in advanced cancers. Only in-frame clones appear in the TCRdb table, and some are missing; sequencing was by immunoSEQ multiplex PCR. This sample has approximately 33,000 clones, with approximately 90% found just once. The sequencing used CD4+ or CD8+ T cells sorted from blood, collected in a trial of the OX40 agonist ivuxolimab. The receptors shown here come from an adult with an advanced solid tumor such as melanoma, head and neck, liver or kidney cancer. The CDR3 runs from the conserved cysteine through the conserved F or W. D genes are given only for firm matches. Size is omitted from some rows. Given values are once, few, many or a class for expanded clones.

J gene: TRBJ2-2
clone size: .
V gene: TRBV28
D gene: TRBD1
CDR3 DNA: TGTGCCAGCAGTTTCGGACAGGGGTACACCGGGGAGCTGTTTTTT
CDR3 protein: CASSFGQGYTGELFF

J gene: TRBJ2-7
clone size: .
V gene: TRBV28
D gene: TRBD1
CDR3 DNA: TGTGCCAGCAGGCCCGGGACAGGGGCCTACGAGCAGTACTTC
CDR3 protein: CASRPGTGAYEQYF

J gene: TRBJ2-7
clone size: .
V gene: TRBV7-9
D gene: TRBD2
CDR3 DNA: TGTGCCAGCAGCTCAACGAGTAGCGGGAGAGGGTACGAGCAGTACTTC
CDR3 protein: CASSSTSSGRGYEQYF

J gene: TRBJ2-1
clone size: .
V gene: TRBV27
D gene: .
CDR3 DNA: TGTGCCAGCAGTTTATCTCCTACGTGGAGGGGGCTAAGAAATGAGCAGTTCTTC
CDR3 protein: CASSLSPTWRGLRNEQFF

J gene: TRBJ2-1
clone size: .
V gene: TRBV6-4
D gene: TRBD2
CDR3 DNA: TGTGCCAGCAGTGGGACTAGCGGCTCCTACAATGAGCAGTTCTTC
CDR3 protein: CASSGTSGSYNEQFF

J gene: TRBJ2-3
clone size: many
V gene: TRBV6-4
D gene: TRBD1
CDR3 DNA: TGTGCCAGCAGTACAGGGGGCACAGATACGCAGTATTTT
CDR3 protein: CASSTGGTDTQYF

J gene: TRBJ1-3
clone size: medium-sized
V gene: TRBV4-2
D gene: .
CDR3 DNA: TGTGCCAGCAGCCAAGCCAGGGGCTCTGGAAACACCATATATTTT
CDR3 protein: CASSQARGSGNTIYF

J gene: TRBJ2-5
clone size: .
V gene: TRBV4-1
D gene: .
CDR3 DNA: TGCGCCAGCAGCCATATCGGCAGGGGGGACCCCCAAGAGACCCAGTACTTC
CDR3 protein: CASSHIGRGDPQETQYF

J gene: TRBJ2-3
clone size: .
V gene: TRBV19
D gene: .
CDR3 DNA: TGTGCCAGTAGTATAGGGAATCGGAACACAGATACGCAGTATTTT
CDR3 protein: CASSIGNRNTDTQYF

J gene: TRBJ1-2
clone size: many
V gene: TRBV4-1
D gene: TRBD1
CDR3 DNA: TGCGCCAGCAGCCAAGATCCGGGACAGGGCTCTGGCTACACCTTC
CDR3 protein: CASSQDPGQGSGYTF

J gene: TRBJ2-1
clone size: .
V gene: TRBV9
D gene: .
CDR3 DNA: TGTGCCAGCAGCGTAGACGAGCTGACTAGGTCGGTTGGAGGGGAGCAGTTCTTC
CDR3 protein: CASSVDELTRSVGGEQFF

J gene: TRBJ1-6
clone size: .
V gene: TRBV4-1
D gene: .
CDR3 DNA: TGCGCCAGCAGCCCTATTAATTCACCCCTCCACTTT
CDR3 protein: CASSPINSPLHF

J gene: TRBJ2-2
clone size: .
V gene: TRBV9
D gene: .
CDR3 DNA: TGTGCCAGCAGCCCAAGCGGCCAGGCGAACACCGGGGAGCTGTTTTTT
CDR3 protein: CASSPSGQANTGELFF

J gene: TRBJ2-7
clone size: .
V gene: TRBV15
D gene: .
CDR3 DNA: TGTGCCACGCAGCAGTCGCTCGGGGGTGCAGACGAGCAGTACTTC
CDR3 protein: CATQQSLGGADEQYF

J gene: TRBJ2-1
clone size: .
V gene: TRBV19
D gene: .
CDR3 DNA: TGTGCCAGTAGTATTCGACTCGGCGGGGTCTACAATGAGCAGTTCTTC
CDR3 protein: CASSIRLGGVYNEQFF

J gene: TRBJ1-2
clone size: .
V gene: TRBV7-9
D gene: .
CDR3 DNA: TGTGCCAGCAGTTCTATTACGGGCCAGGAAGGCTACACCTTC
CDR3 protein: CASSSITGQEGYTF

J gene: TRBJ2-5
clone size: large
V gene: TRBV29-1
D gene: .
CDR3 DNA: TGCAGCGTTGAAGGGGGGGCAGTCCAAGAGACCCAGTACTTC
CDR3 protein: CSVEGGAVQETQYF

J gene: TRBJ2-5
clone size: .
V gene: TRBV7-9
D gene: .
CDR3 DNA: TGTGCCAGCAGCTCGACCCTGGCGCAGGAGACCCAGTACTTC
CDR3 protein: CASSSTLAQETQYF

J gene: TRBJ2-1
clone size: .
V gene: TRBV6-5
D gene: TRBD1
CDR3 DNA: TGTGCCAGCAGTTACACCGGGACAGGGCACAATGAGCAGTTCTTC
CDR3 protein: CASSYTGTGHNEQFF

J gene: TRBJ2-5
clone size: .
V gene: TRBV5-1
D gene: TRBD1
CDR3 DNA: TGCGCCAGCAGCTTGAAGGACAGGGAGCGAGAGACCCAGTACTTC
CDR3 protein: CASSLKDRERETQYF

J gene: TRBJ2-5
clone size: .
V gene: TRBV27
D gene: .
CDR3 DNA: TGTGCCAGCAGTTTCCGGGACAACCAAGAGACCCAGTACTTC
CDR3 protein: CASSFRDNQETQYF

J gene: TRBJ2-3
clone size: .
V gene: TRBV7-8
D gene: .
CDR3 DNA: TGTGCCAGCAGCTTAGCGTCGGAGAATCTCGGGGTAGATACGCAGTATTTT
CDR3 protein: CASSLASENLGVDTQYF

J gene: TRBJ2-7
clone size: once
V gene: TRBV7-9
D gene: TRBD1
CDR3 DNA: TGTGCCAGCAGCTCTGACAGGGCCGAGCAGTACTTC
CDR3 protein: CASSSDRAEQYF

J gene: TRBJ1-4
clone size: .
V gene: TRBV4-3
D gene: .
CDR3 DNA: TGCGCCAGCAGCCAAGATCCACAGGGAAAAAAACTGTTTTTT
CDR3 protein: CASSQDPQGKKLFF

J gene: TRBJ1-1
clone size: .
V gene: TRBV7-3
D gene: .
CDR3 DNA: TGTGCCAGCAGCTTAGGAAGCCCTGAAGCTTTCTTT
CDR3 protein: CASSLGSPEAFF

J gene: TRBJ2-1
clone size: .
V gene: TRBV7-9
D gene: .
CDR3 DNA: TGTGCCAGCAGCTTAACATTTGCGGCAGGTGAGCAGTTCTTC
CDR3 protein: CASSLTFAAGEQFF

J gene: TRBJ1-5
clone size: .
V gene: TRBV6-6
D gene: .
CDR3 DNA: TGTGCCAGCAGTCAGGGTTTCGGTCAGCCCCAGCATTTT
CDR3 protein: CASSQGFGQPQHF

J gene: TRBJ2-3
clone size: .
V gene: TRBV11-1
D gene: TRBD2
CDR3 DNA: TGTGCCAGCAGCTCCCCCGGCGGGAGGGCGGGAGATACGCAGTATTTT
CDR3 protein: CASSSPGGRAGDTQYF

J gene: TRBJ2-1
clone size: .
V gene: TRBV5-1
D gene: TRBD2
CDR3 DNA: TGCGCCAGCACCCCCTTGGGGACGACTAGCGGGAGCAATGAGCAGTTCTTC
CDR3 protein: CASTPLGTTSGSNEQFF

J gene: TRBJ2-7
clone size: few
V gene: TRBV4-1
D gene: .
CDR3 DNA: TGCGCCAGCAGCCAAGATTGGGCCAGTTCCTACGAGCAGTACTTC
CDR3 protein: CASSQDWASSYEQYF

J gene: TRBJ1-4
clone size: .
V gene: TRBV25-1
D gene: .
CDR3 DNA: TGTGCCAGCAGTGAAGGTTCGCAGAAAGTTAATGAAAAACTGTTTTTT
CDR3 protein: CASSEGSQKVNEKLFF

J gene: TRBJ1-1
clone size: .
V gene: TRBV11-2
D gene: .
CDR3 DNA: TGTGCCAGCAGCGGGGGGGCTCTGGAAGCTTTCTTT
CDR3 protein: CASSGGALEAFF

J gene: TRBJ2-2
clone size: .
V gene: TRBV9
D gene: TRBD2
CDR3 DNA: TGTGCCAGCAGCGAGGGGACTAGCGGGAACACCGGGGAGCTGTTTTTT
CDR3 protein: CASSEGTSGNTGELFF

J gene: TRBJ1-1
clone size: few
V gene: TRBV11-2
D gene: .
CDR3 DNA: TGTGCCAGCAGCTTAGGGGACACTGAAGCTTTCTTT
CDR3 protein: CASSLGDTEAFF